This T cell receptor beta chain emerged from a study of blood T cell repertoires in COVID-19. Germline lookup yields CDR1 MDHEN and CDR2 SYDVKM. The V gene lost 6 bases and the J gene lost 5 bases, with 17 bases spanning the gap. This CDR3 is 14 amino acids long. Assay used: immunoSEQ multiplex PCR; TCRdb lists only in-frame clones, some missing. The sample lists roughly 190,000 clones; over 70% were seen once. This TCR was recovered from a man aged 45-60 years with active or convalescent COVID-19. The material sequenced was peripheral blood. The chain is built from TRBV28 and TRBJ2-7, with D possibly matching TRBD1 (7 bases). CDR3 DNA sequence: TGTGCCAGCAGGGATAGACAGGGAGGCAACGAGCAGTACTTC. Translated, it gives CASRDRQGGNEQYF.